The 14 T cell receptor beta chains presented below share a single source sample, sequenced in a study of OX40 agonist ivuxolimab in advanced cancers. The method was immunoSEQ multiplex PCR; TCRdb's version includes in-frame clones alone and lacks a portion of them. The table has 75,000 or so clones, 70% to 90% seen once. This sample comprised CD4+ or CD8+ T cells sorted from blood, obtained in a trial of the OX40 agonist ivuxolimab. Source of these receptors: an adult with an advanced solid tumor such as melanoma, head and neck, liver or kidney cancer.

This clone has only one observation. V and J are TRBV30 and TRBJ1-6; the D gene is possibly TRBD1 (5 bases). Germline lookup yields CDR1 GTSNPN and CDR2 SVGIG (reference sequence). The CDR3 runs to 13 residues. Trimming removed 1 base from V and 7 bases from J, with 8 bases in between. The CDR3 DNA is TGTGCCTGGAGTGCCGGGGACAATTCACCCCTCCACTTT. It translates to CAWSAGDNSPLHF.

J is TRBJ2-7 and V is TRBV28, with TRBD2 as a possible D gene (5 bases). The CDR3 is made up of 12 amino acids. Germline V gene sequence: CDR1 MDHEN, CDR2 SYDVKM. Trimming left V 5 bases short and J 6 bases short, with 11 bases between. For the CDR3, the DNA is TGTGCCAGCAGTCCCAGCGGATTCGAGCAGTACTTC. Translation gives CASSPSGFEQYF. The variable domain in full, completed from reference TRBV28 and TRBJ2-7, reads DVKVTQSSRYLVKRTGEKVFLECVQDMDHENMFWYRQDPGLGLRLIYFSYDVKMKEKGDIPEGYSVSREKKERFSLILESASTNQTSMYLCASSPSGFEQYFGPGTRLTVT.

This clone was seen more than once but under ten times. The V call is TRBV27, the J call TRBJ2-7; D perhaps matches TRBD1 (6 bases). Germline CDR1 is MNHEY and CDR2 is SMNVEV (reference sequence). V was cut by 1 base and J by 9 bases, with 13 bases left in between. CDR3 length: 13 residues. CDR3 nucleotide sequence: TGTGCCAGCAGTTTATATCAGGGGCGCGGGCAGTACTTC. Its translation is CASSLYQGRGQYF.

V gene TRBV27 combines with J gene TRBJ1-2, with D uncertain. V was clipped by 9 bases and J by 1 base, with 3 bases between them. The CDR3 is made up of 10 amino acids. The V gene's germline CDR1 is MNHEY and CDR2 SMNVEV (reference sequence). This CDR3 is CASLNYGYTF. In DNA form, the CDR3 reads TGTGCCAGTCTTAACTATGGCTACACCTTC.

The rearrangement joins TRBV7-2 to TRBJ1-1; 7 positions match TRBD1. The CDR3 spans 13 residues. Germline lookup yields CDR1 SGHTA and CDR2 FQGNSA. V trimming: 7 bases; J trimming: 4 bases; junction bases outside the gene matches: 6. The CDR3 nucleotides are TGTGCCAGCACCAAAAGACAGGGCACTGAAGCTTTCTTT. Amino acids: CASTKRQGTEAFF.

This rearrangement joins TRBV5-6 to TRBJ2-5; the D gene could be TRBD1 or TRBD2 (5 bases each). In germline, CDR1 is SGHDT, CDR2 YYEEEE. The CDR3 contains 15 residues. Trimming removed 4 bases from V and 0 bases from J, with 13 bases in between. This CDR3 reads CASSLPGRYQETQYF. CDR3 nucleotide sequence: TGTGCCAGCAGCCTACCGGGACGGTACCAAGAGACCCAGTACTTC.

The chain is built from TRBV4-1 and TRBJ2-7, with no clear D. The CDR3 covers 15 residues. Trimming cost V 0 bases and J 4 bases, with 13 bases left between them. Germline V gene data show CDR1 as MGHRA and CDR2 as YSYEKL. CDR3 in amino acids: CASSQDQASYYEQYF. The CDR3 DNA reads TGCGCCAGCAGCCAAGATCAGGCCAGCTATTACGAGCAGTACTTC.

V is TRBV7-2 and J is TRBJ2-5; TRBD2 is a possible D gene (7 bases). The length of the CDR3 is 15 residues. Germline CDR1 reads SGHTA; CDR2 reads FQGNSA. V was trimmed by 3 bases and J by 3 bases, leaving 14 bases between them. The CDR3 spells CASSFGGRGEETQYF. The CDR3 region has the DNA TGTGCCAGCAGCTTTGGGGGCCGGGGGGAAGAGACCCAGTACTTC.

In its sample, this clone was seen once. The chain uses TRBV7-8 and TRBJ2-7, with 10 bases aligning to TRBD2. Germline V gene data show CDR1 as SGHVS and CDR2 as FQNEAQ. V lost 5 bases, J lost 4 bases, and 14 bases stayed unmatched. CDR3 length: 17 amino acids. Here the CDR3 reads CASSKWVSGGLVYEQYF. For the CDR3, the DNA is TGTGCCAGCAGCAAATGGGTTAGCGGGGGGTTAGTTTACGAGCAGTACTTC.

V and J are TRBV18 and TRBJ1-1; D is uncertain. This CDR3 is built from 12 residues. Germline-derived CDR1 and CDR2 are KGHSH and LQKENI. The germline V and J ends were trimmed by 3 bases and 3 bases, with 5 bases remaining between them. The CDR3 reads CASSPADTEAFF. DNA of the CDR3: TGTGCCAGCTCACCGGCCGACACTGAAGCTTTCTTT.

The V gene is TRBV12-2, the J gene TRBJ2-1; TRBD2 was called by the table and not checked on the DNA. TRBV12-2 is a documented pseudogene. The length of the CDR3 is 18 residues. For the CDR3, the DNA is TGTGCAAGTCGCCCACGACTGGTGACTAGCGGGGGGATCAATGAGCAGTTCTTC. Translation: CASRPRLVTSGGINEQFF.

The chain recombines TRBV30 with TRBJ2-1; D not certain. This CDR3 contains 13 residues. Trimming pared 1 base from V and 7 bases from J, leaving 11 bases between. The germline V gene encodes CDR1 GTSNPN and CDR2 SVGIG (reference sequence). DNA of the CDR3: TGTGCCTGGAGTGGGCAGATCGGGAATGAGCAGTTCTTC. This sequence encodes CAWSGQIGNEQFF. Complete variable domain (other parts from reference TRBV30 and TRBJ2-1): SQTIHQWPATLVQPVGSPLSLECTVEGTSNPNLYWYRQAAGRGLQLLFYSVGIGQISSEVPQNLSASRPQDRQFILSSKKLLLSDSGFYLCAWSGQIGNEQFFGPGTRLTVL.

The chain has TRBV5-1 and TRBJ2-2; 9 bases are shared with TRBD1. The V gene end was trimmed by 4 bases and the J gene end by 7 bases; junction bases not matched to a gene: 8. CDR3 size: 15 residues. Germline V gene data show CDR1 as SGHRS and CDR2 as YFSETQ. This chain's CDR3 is CASSPRTGVGGELFF. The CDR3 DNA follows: TGCGCCAGCAGCCCTAGGACAGGGGTCGGCGGGGAGCTGTTTTTT.

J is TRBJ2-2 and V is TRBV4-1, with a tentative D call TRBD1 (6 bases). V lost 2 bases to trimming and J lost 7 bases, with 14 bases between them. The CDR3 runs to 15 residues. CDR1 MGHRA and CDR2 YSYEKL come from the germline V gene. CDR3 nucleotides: TGCGCCAGCAGCCAACGAGCCAAGGGGGTCGGGGAGCTGTTTTTT. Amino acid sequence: CASSQRAKGVGELFF.